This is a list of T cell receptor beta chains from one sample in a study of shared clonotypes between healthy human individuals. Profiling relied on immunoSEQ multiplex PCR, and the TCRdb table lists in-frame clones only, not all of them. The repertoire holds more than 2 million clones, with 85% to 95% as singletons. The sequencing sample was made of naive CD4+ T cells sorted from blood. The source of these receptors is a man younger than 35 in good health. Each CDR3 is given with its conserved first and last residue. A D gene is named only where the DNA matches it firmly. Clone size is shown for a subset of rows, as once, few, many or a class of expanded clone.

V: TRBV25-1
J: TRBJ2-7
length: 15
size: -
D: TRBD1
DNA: TGTGCCAGCGCAAAATCCGGGACAGGCTCTGACGAGCAGTACTTC
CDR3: CASAKSGTGSDEQYF

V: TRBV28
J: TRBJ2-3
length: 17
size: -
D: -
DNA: TGTGCCAGCAGTCGATCAGGGAGCCCTTCTGGCACAGATACGCAGTATTTT
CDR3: CASSRSGSPSGTDTQYF

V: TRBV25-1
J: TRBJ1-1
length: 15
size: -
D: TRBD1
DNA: TGTGCCAGCAGTGCCGGGACAGGGGGCTTCACTGAAGCTTTCTTT
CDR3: CASSAGTGGFTEAFF

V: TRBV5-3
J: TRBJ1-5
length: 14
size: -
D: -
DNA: TGTGCCAGAGGCGCCAGGGGAAGTAATCAGCCCCAGCATTTT
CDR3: CARGARGSNQPQHF

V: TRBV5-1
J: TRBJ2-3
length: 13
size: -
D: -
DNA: TGCGCCAGCAGCTTGGGGGAGAGAGATACGCAGTATTTT
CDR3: CASSLGERDTQYF

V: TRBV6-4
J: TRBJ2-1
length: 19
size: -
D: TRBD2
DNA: TGTGCCAGCAGTGACTCGATAGGAGCGCGGGAGGGCCGGGACAATGAGCAGTTCTTC
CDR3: CASSDSIGAREGRDNEQFF

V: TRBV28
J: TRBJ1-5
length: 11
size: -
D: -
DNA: TGTGCCAGCAGTTTGGGGCAGCCCCAGCATTTT
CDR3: CASSLGQPQHF

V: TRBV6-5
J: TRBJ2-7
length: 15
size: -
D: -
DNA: TGTGCCAGCAGTTACTCATCCGGCGAGGTGAGCGAGCAGTACTTC
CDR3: CASSYSSGEVSEQYF

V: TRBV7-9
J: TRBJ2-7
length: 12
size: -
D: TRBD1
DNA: TGTGCCAGCAGCGCAGGGGGATACGAGCAGTACTTC
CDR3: CASSAGGYEQYF

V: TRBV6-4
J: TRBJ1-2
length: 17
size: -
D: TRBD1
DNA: TGTGCCAGCAGTGTACCCTCCCAGACAGGGTTGGACTATGGCTACACCTTC
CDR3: CASSVPSQTGLDYGYTF

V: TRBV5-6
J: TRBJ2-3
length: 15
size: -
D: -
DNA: TGTGCCAGCAGCCCGACACGGCGGAACACAGATACGCAGTATTTT
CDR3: CASSPTRRNTDTQYF

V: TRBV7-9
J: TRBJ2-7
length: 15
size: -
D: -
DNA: TGTGCCAGCAGCTTAGCTGGACCCCTCGGGGACGAGCAGTACTTC
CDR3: CASSLAGPLGDEQYF

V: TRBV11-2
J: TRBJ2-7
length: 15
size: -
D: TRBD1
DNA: TGTGCCAGCAGGCCACCGGGGACAGGGGTCTACGAGCAGTACTTC
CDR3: CASRPPGTGVYEQYF

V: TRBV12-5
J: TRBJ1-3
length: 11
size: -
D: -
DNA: TGTGCTAGTGGTTTGGAAAACACCATATATTTT
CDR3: CASGLENTIYF

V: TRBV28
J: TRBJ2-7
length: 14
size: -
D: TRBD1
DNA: TGTGCCAGCAGTTCAGGGGGACAGATCTACGAGCAGTACTTC
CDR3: CASSSGGQIYEQYF

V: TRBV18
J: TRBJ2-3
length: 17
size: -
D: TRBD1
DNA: TGTGCCAGCTCACCACGATGGGGACAGGGTAGCACAGATACGCAGTATTTT
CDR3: CASSPRWGQGSTDTQYF

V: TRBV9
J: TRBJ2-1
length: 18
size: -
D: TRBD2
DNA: TGTGCCAGCAGCCCCGGGCTAGCGGGAGGCTACTCCTACAATGAGCAGTTCTTC
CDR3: CASSPGLAGGYSYNEQFF

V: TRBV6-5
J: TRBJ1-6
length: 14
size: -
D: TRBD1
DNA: TGTGCCAGCAGATCACAGGGGTATAATTCACCCCTCCACTTT
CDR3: CASRSQGYNSPLHF

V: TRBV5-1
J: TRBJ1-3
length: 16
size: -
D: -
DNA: TGCGCCAGCAGCTTGGCACTGGGAGTGTCTGGAAACACCATATATTTT
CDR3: CASSLALGVSGNTIYF

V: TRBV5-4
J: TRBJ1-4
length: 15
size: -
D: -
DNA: TGTGCCAGCAGCGTCGGAGGACGATACAATGAAAAACTGTTTTTT
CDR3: CASSVGGRYNEKLFF

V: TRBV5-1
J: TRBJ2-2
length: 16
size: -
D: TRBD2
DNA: TGCGCCAGCAGCTATACTAGCGGGGGAAACACCGGGGAGCTGTTTTTT
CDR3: CASSYTSGGNTGELFF

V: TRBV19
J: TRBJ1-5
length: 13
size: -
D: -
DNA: TGTGCCAGTAGTATAGAGGGAGGCCAGCCCCAGCATTTT
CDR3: CASSIEGGQPQHF

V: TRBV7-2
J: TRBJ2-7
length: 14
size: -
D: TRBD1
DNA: TGTGCCAGCAATCCCGGGACAGGGCCTTACGAGCAGTACTTC
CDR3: CASNPGTGPYEQYF

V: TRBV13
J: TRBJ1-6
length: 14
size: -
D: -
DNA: TGTGCCAGCAGCTTAGCGGCGGTGTATTCACCCCTCCACTTT
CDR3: CASSLAAVYSPLHF

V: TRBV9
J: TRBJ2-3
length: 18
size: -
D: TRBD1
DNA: TGTGCCAGCAGCGTAGAGGGACAGGCTACGACTGGCACAGATACGCAGTATTTT
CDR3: CASSVEGQATTGTDTQYF

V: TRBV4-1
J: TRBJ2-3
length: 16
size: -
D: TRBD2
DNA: TGCGCCAGCAGCCAAAGGGAGCGGGGTGGCACAGATACGCAGTATTTT
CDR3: CASSQRERGGTDTQYF

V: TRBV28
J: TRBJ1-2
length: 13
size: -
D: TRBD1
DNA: TGTGCCACCTGGGACAGTGGTGGCTATGGCTACACCTTC
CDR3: CATWDSGGYGYTF

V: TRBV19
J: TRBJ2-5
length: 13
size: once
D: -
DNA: TGTGCCAGTAGGGACCTAGCGAAAGAGACCCAGTACTTC
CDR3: CASRDLAKETQYF

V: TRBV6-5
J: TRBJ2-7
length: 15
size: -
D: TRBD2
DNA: TGTGCCAGCAGTTACGGGACTAGCGGGACCTACGAGCAGTACTTC
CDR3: CASSYGTSGTYEQYF

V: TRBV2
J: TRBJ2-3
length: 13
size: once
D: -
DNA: TGTGCCAGCGACTCGACGTACACAGATACGCAGTATTTT
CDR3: CASDSTYTDTQYF

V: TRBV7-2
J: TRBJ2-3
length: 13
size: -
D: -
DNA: TGTGCCAGCAGCCTATCAAATCGAGATACGCAGTATTTT
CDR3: CASSLSNRDTQYF

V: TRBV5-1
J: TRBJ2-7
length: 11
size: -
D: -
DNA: TGCGCCAGCAGCTTTGAGACCGAGCAGTACTTC
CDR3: CASSFETEQYF

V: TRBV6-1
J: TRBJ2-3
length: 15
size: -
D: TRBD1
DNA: TGTGCCAGCAGTAACCGGGACAGACTCACAGATACGCAGTATTTT
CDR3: CASSNRDRLTDTQYF

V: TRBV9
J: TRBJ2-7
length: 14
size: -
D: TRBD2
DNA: TGTGCCAGCTCTCTAGCGGGGGGGCTCTACGAGCAGTACTTC
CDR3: CASSLAGGLYEQYF

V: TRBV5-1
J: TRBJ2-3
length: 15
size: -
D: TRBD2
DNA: TGCGCCAGCAGCTTACGACTAGCGGCACAGATGACGCAGTATTTT
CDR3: CASSLRLAAQMTQYF

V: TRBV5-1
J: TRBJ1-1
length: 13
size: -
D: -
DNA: TGCGCCAGCGCCGTTACAGGGAACACTGAAGCTTTCTTT
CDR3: CASAVTGNTEAFF

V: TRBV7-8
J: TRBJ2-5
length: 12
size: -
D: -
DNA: TGTGCCAGCAGTTCAAGGGGTGAGACCCAGTACTTC
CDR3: CASSSRGETQYF

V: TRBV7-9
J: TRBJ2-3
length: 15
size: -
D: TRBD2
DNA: TGTGCCAGCAGCAGACAACTAGCGGGTGCCGATACGCAGTATTTT
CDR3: CASSRQLAGADTQYF

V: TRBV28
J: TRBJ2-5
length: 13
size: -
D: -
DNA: TGTGCCAGCAGTTTATCAGCCGCGGAGACCCAGTACTTC
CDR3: CASSLSAAETQYF

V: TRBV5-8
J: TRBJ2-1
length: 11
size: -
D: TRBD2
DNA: TGTGCCAGCAGCAAACTAGCGGAGCAGTTCTTC
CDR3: CASSKLAEQFF

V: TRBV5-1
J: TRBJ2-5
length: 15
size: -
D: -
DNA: TGCGCCAGCAGCTTGGCCTTGGGCGAGGGAGAGACCCAGTACTTC
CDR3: CASSLALGEGETQYF

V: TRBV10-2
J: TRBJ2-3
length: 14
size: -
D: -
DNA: TGCGCCAGCAGTGAGCCCGCGGCAGGAGATACGCAGTATTTT
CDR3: CASSEPAAGDTQYF

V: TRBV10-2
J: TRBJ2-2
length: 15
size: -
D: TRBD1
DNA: TGCGCCAGCAGTCTTAGGGACAGGGACGCCGGGGAGCTGTTTTTT
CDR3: CASSLRDRDAGELFF

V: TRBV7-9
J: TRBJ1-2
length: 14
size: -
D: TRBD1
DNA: TGTGCCAGCAGCTTTACAGGGGCGGGCGGTGGCTACACCTTC
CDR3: CASSFTGAGGGYTF

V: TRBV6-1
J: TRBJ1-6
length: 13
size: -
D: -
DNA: TGTGCCAGCAGTGTTGGTCTCGGGGCACCCCTCCACTTT
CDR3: CASSVGLGAPLHF

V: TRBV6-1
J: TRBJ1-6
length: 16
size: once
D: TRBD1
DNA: TGTGCCAGCAGTGATCCCCGACAGGGGATTATTTCACCCCTCCACTTT
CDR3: CASSDPRQGIISPLHF

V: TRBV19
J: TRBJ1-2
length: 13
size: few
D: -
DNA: TGTGCCAGTATGGGGAACAGGGAGGAGGGCTACACCTTC
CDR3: CASMGNREEGYTF

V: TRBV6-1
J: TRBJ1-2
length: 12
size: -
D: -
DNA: TGTGCCAGCAGTCCCCGGACAGACGGCTACACCTTC
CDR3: CASSPRTDGYTF

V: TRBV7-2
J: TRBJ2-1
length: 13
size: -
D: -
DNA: TGTGCCAGCAGCTTACCGTTATACAATGAGCAGTTCTTC
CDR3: CASSLPLYNEQFF

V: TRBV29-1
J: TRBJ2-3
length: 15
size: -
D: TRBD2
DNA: TGCAGCGTCGGGGGACTAGCGGGATTCACAGATACGCAGTATTTT
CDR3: CSVGGLAGFTDTQYF

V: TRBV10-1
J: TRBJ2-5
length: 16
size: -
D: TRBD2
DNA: TGCGCCAGCAGTGGTGGACTAGCGGGGGGAGAAGAGACCCAGTACTTC
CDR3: CASSGGLAGGEETQYF

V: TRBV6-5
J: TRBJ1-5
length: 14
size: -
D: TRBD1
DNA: TGTGCCAGCAGTCCCCGGGACAGGAATCAGCCCCAGCATTTT
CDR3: CASSPRDRNQPQHF

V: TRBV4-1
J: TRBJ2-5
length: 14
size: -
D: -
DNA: TGCGCCAGCAGCCAAGTACAAGCCCGGGAGACCCAGTACTTC
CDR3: CASSQVQARETQYF